The 23 T cell receptor beta chains reported below all come from one sample, sequenced in a study of CD8+ T cells in alopecia areata (dated by TCRdb to 2016 to 2019). Library method: the immunoSEQ multiplex PCR assay. RNA was extracted from all samples and reverse transcribed into cDNA as template for TCR sequencing. The clones in this table, taken by TCRdb from immuneACCESS, are in-frame only. Not every clone is retained; where verified, under half of the shortfall comes from an unresolved V gene, and the cause of the rest is unknown. With around 100,000 clones recorded, this sample contains no clone counted only once. The top ten clonotypes cover around a fifth of the sample. The material sequenced was lesional skin. These receptors came from a C3H/HeJ mouse with alopecia areata. The strain in question carries the MHC haplotype H2-k.

Turning to this clone: These gene names are mouse names. The read terminates 4 residues ahead of where the CDR3 ends, so the germline J gene completes it. V gene TRBV13-3 combines with J gene TRBJ1-1, with 7 bases matching TRBD1. The CDR3 totals 14 residues. Per the germline V gene, CDR1 is NNHDY and CDR2 is SYVADS. The V segment lost 4 bases and the J segment 0 bases; nucleotides outside the gene matches: 3. Partial CDR3 DNA: TGTGCCAGCAGTACGGGACAGCCAAACACA. This codes for CASSTGQPNT. The whole CDR3 region reads CASSTGQPNTEVFF.

To note about this clone: Here the gene names and germline are mouse. Coverage ceases 4 residues before the CDR3 finishes, and the germline J gene fills in the end. The chain has TRBV31 and TRBJ2-7, with 8 bases fitting TRBD2. This CDR3 is built from 14 residues. Germline V gene sequence: CDR1 GKSSPN, CDR2 SITVG. This CDR3 is CAWSLSLGGDEQYF. Partial CDR3 DNA: TGTGCCTGGAGTCTATCCCTGGGGGGAGAT.

As for this clone: Germline and genes: mouse. The read gets to within 4 residues of the CDR3 end, and the germline J gene fills in the rest. The chain recombines TRBV19 with TRBJ1-2; D is perhaps TRBD1 (6 bases). Per the germline V gene, CDR1 is FNHDT and CDR2 is SITEND (reference sequence). The CDR3 extends over 13 amino acids. V was pared by 3 bases and J by 3 bases, with 9 bases between. The DNA read from the CDR3 is TGTGCCAGCAGTACCAGGGGAGACTCC. Its protein product is CASSTRGDS. The whole CDR3 protein is CASSTRGDSDYTF.

Worth noting for this clone: Mouse gene names apply. Sequencing ends 4 residues short of the CDR3 end; the germline J gene provides the rest. V and J are TRBV17 and TRBJ2-2, with 10 bases fitting TRBD1. J gave up 5 bases and V 0 bases, and 9 bases lay outside the gene matches. The CDR3 has 18 residues. CDR1 and CDR2 (germline): MNHDT, YYDKIL. CDR3 bases read: TGTGCTAGCAGTAGAGACCCCTCCGGGACAGGGGTTACCGGG. The encoded protein is CASSRDPSGTGVTG. The full CDR3 sequence reads CASSRDPSGTGVTGQLYF.

Details on this clone: Gene names are the mouse ones. The CDR3 end is not reached by the read, which stops 4 residues before it; the germline J gene fills it in. The chain employs TRBV13-2 and TRBJ1-2; a weak D match, TRBD1 (6 bases). The CDR3 is 14 residues long. Trimming stripped 0 bases from V and 2 bases from J, with 8 bases between. Per germline, CDR1 NNHNN and CDR2 SYGAGS (reference sequence). The sequenced part of the CDR3 DNA is TGTGCCAGCGGTGATGGGGGGCGGAACTCC. Its translation is CASGDGGRNS. From start to end, the CDR3 is CASGDGGRNSDYTF.

About this clone itself: Gene names and germline refer to mouse. Read sequence stops 4 residues before the CDR3 end, and the germline J gene provides the missing end. This sequence joins TRBV13-3 and TRBJ2-4; 8 nucleotides match TRBD2. The CDR3 runs 14 residues. From germline, CDR1 is NNHDY and CDR2 SYVADS. With V trimmed by 6 bases and J by 0 bases, 3 bases remained unmatched. CDR3 protein: CASKTGGSQNTLYF. The sequenced part of the CDR3 DNA is TGTGCCAGCAAAACTGGGGGAAGTCAAAAC.

This clone was counted only a few times. Gene names are the mouse ones. The CDR3 is cut off 4 residues early in the read; its end comes from the germline J gene. J is TRBJ1-4 and V is TRBV13-1; the match to TRBD1 covers 8 bases. This CDR3 region has 15 residues. Germline V gene data show CDR1 as NSHNY and CDR2 as SYGAGN. V lost 2 bases to trimming and J lost 6 bases; unmatched junction nucleotides: 6. CDR3 DNA, as far as it was read: TGTGCCAGCAGTGAGCCGGGACAGGCGGACGAA. Its translation is CASSEPGQADE. The whole CDR3 region reads CASSEPGQADERLFF.

A note on this clone: Mouse gene names and germline throughout. The read ends 4 residues early relative to the CDR3; the germline J gene fills the gap. Other DNA sequences in this sample translate to the same CDR3. The chain combines TRBV12-1 with TRBJ2-7; 11 nucleotides align to TRBD2. CDR3 length equals 14 residues. CDR1 SGHSN and CDR2 HYEKVE come from the germline V gene. The part of the CDR3 DNA that was read is TGTGCCAGCTCTCCCGGGACTGGGGGTTAT. It encodes CASSPGTGGY. The whole CDR3 protein is CASSPGTGGYEQYF.

This clone was observed a few times. Mouse names are used for the genes. The read comes to an end 4 residues before the CDR3 does, leaving the germline J gene to fill in the end. This chain links TRBV1 with TRBJ1-4; 7 bases match TRBD1. Germline V lookup: CDR1 NSQYPW, CDR2 LRSPGD (reference sequence). J gave up 5 bases and V 2 bases, and 8 bases lay outside the gene matches. This CDR3 contains 16 residues. CDR3 residues: CTCSALRDSQNERLFF. The CDR3 bases that were read are TGCACCTGCAGTGCACTCCGGGACAGCCAAAACGAA.

This clone occurred a few times. Mouse gene names and germline throughout. Sequencing ends 4 residues short of the CDR3 end; the germline J gene provides the rest. The chain has TRBV13-3 and TRBJ2-5; no definite D call. There are 16 residues in the CDR3. Germline V gene data show CDR1 as NNHDY and CDR2 as SYVADS. V shed 2 bases and J shed 0 bases, with 13 bases lying between them. The CDR3 loop reads CASSETQVLNQDTQYF. CDR3 bases read: TGTGCCAGCAGTGAGACCCAGGTCCTTAACCAAGAC. Combining the CDR3 with reference TRBV13-3 and TRBJ2-5 gives the whole variable domain EAAVTQSPRSKVAVTGGKVTLSCHQTNNHDYMYWYRQDTGHGLRLIHYSYVADSTEKGDIPDGYKASRPSQENFSLILELASLSQTAVYFCASSETQVLNQDTQYFGPGTRLLVL.

A remark on this clone: Each gene name is a mouse one. The sequence runs out 4 residues before the end of the CDR3; the remainder is reconstructed from the germline J gene. V usage is TRBV1 and J usage is TRBJ2-5; D might be TRBD2 (7 bases). The CDR3 has 14 amino acids. Germline V gene lookup returns CDR1 NSQYPW and CDR2 LRSPGD (reference sequence). Incomplete CDR3 DNA: TGCACCTGCAGTGCACGAGGGGGGGGAGAC. Protein product: CTCSARGGGD. The whole CDR3 protein is CTCSARGGGDTQYF.

A note on this clone: Here the gene names and germline are mouse. The DNA ends 4 residues before the CDR3 does, and the rest of the CDR3 is filled in from the germline J gene. Other DNA sequences from this sample encode an identical CDR3 as well. The J gene is TRBJ2-3, the V gene TRBV13-2, with TRBD2 identical over 8 bases. CDR1 is NNHNN, CDR2 SYGAGS, per germline (reference sequence). V lost 0 bases and J lost 2; bases outside the gene matches: 5. The CDR3 sequence is 16 residues long. The CDR3 loop is CASGDAGGRDAETLYF. The CDR3 DNA, read in part, is TGTGCCAGCGGTGATGCGGGGGGGCGAGATGCAGAA.

There are a few counts of this clone. Gene names and germline refer to mouse. The CDR3 goes on 4 residues after the read ends, and that part is filled in from the germline J gene. J is TRBJ1-1 and V is TRBV19; D perhaps matches TRBD1 (5 bases). Germline V gives CDR1 FNHDT, CDR2 SITEND (reference sequence). V was shortened by 7 bases and J by 0 bases, with 10 bases between the two germline ends. The CDR3 runs 13 residues. CDR3 bases read: TGTGCCAGCTCCCGGGGGGCAAACACA. Its translation is CASSRGANT. The complete CDR3 reads CASSRGANTEVFF.

With regard to this clone: Mouse gene names and germline throughout. With the read ending 4 residues before the CDR3 end, the germline J gene is used to fill in that end. V is TRBV1 and J is TRBJ1-2; perhaps TRBD1 as D (6 bases). Germline V gives CDR1 NSQYPW, CDR2 LRSPGD (reference sequence). The CDR3 runs to 13 residues. This chain's CDR3 is CTCSAGGAPDYTF. The CDR3 bases that were read are TGCACCTGCAGTGCCGGGGGGGCTCCC.

Comments on this clone: The genes and germline here are from mouse. The read falls 4 residues short of the CDR3 end, and the missing part is taken from the germline J gene. V and J are TRBV1 and TRBJ1-1; D is uncertain. Between the trimmed V and J ends, which lost 0 bases and 0 bases, there was a span of 8 bases. CDR1 is NSQYPW, CDR2 LRSPGD, per germline (reference sequence). The CDR3 consists of 15 residues. The DNA read from the CDR3 is TGCACCTGCAGTGCAGACAGTCTTGCAAACACA. Translated, it gives CTCSADSLANT. The whole CDR3 protein is CTCSADSLANTEVFF.

This clone was found a few times. Gene names and germline refer to mouse. The read ends 4 residues shy of where the CDR3 ends; the end is completed using the germline J gene. V gene TRBV16 combines with J gene TRBJ2-1, with 14 bases lining up with TRBD2. CDR1 and CDR2 (germline): SGHSA, FRNQAP. Trimming took 3 bases from V and 6 from J; bases not matched to a gene: 16. CDR3 size: 20 residues. CDR3 DNA, as far as it was read: TGTGCAAGCAGCTTTGGTGGTGCCCCGGGACTGGGGGGGCGGGGTGCT. This sequence encodes CASSFGGAPGLGGRGA. The whole CDR3 sequence reads CASSFGGAPGLGGRGAEQFF.

Notes on this clone: The germline and genes are mouse ones. Coverage ceases 4 residues before the CDR3 finishes, and the germline J gene fills in the end. This rearrangement joins TRBV13-3 to TRBJ2-5, with 7 bases aligning to TRBD2. The germline V gene has CDR1 NNHDY and CDR2 SYVADS. The J segment lost 1 base and the V segment lost 2 bases, leaving 1 base of the junction unmatched. This CDR3 contains 14 residues. The sequenced part of the CDR3 DNA is TGTGCCAGCAGTGAAGGACTGGACCAAGAC. This translates into CASSEGLDQD. The whole CDR3 sequence reads CASSEGLDQDTQYF.

About this clone itself: Gene names and germline match the mouse. Read data end 4 residues before the CDR3 end; the end is taken from the germline J gene. V is TRBV13-1 and J is TRBJ1-2, with 8 bases lining up with TRBD1. The germline CDR1 and CDR2 sequences are NSHNY and SYGAGN. The CDR3 contains 13 residues. The CDR3 bases that were read are TGTGCCAGCAGTGAGCTGGACAGGGAC. Translation: CASSELDRD. The complete CDR3 protein is CASSELDRDDYTF.

This clone has just a few counts. The genes are named according to mouse. The read terminates 4 residues before the CDR3 end, so the remaining end is supplied by the germline J gene. The rearrangement links TRBV13-3 to TRBJ1-4, with a weak D call TRBD1 (5 bases). Germline V lookup: CDR1 NNHDY, CDR2 SYVADS. The CDR3 consists of 14 residues. CDR3 DNA, as far as it was read: TGTGCCAGCAGTGACAGGGAGGTTGGCGAA. Its protein product is CASSDREVGE. The full CDR3 protein reads CASSDREVGERLFF. Together with reference TRBV13-3 and TRBJ1-4, the CDR3 gives the full variable domain: EAAVTQSPRSKVAVTGGKVTLSCHQTNNHDYMYWYRQDTGHGLRLIHYSYVADSTEKGDIPDGYKASRPSQENFSLILELASLSQTAVYFCASSDREVGERLFFGHGTKLSVL.

A word on this clone: The genes and germline here are from mouse. The CDR3 end is not reached by the read, which stops 4 residues before it; the germline J gene fills it in. The identical CDR3 is also encoded by other nucleotide sequences in the sample. V usage is TRBV1 and J usage is TRBJ2-3; 7 bases align to TRBD1. Germline V CDR1 and CDR2: NSQYPW, LRSPGD (reference sequence). Trimming cost V 3 bases and J 3 bases; bases outside gene matches: 3. The CDR3 has 14 amino acids. CDR3 bases read: TGCACCTGCAGTGCCGCGGGACAGGCAGAA. This encodes CTCSAAGQAE. The entire CDR3 protein is CTCSAAGQAETLYF.

This clone was seen a handful of times. Gene names denote mouse genes. The read terminates 4 residues before the CDR3 end, so the remaining end is supplied by the germline J gene. The chain joins TRBV13-3 to TRBJ2-7; 7 bases match TRBD1. The CDR3 is 12 amino acids. CDR1 and CDR2 from the germline V gene are NNHDY and SYVADS. Partial CDR3 DNA: TGTGCCACCCAGGGACAGAATTAT. Encoded protein: CATQGQNY. The full CDR3 protein reads CATQGQNYEQYF.

On this clone itself: Mouse gene names apply. The read halts 4 residues ahead of the CDR3 end, with the missing end drawn from the germline J gene. The V call is TRBV5, the J call TRBJ2-2, with 8 bases matching TRBD1. CDR3 length: 15 residues. Losses at the gene ends were 4 bases for V and 1 base for J; bases not matched to a gene: 2. CDR1 LGHNA and CDR2 YNLKQL come from the germline V gene (reference sequence). CDR3 region: CASSPGQGNTGQLYF. Partial CDR3 DNA: TGTGCCAGCAGCCCCGGACAGGGAAACACCGGG.

A note on this clone: The genes are named according to mouse. The sequence runs out 4 residues before the end of the CDR3; the remainder is reconstructed from the germline J gene. The rearrangement links TRBV13-3 to TRBJ2-3; D unclear. Trimming took off 3 bases at V and 0 bases at J, with 11 bases between the two ends. This CDR3 contains 15 residues. Looked up from germline, CDR1 is NNHDY and CDR2 is SYVADS. This CDR3 reads CASSVSPTSAETLYF. CDR3 DNA, as far as it was read: TGTGCCAGCAGTGTTTCGCCAACTAGTGCAGAA.